The clone carrying this T cell receptor beta chain was seen more than once but under ten times. Its antigen is unidentified. This sample stems from a study of type 1 regulatory T cells. The study, taken as a whole, reports: Compared with non-type 1 regulatory T cells, type 1 regulatory T cells showed a more restricted TCR repertoire.

TCRdb re-derived calls from the reads in MiXCR, one entry per CDR3 protein. The data show around 64,000 distinct CDR3 sequences, more than 20% seen once. Trimming left V 4 bases short and J 5 bases short, with 14 bases between. Germline CDR1 is SQVTM and CDR2 is ANQGSEA. The CDR3 is made up of 13 amino acids. The sample consisted of cultured type 1 regulatory T (Tr1) cells, either the whole culture or a sorted fraction (not recorded which). V and J are TRBV29-1 and TRBJ2-5; possible D gene TRBD2, 5 bases. This clonotype was obtained from a human donor in good health. CDR3 in amino acids: CSVGTSLGETQYF. Here the CDR3 DNA reads TGCAGCGTTGGAACTAGTCTTGGGGAGACCCAGTACTTC.